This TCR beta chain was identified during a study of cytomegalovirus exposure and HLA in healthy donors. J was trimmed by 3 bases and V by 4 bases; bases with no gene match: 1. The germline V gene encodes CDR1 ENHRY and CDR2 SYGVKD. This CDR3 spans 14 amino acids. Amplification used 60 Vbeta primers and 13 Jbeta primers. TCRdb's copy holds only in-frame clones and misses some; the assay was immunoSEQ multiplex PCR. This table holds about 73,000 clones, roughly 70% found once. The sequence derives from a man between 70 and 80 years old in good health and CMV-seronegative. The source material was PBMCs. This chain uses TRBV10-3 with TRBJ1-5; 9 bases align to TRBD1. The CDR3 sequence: CAISGTGVNQPQHF. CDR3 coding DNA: TGTGCCATCAGTGGGACAGGGGTCAATCAGCCCCAGCATTTT.